The 26 T cell receptor beta chains given below trace back to one sample, sequenced in a study of immune cell composition in non-small cell lung cancer. Sequenced by immunoSEQ multiplex PCR; TCRdb stores in-frame clones only, minus some. The table includes approximately 1,300 clones, less than 90% detected once. The sample consisted of lung tumor tissue. These receptors came from a human donor with non-small cell lung cancer.

The V call is TRBV13, the J call TRBJ2-5, with D possibly matching TRBD1 (5 bases). There are 15 residues in the CDR3. The germline V gene has CDR1 PRHDT and CDR2 FYEKMQ (reference sequence). V was shortened by 9 bases and J by 3 bases, with 20 bases between the two germline ends. The CDR3: CASSHTGVKKETQYF. The CDR3 DNA sequence: TGTGCCAGTAGCCACACAGGAGTAAAAAAAGAGACCCAGTACTTC.

The chain couples TRBV11-2 to TRBJ2-3, with 10 nucleotides matching TRBD1. Germline-derived CDR1 and CDR2 are SGHAT and FQNNGV. The CDR3 extends over 14 amino acids. Trimming at V came to 3 bases and at J to 5 bases, leaving 2 bases not matched to a gene. Written as DNA, the CDR3 is TGTGCCAGCAGCTTGCGGACAGGGGGAGATACGCAGTATTTT. Translation: CASSLRTGGDTQYF.

Only a few counts were recorded for this clone. The chain uses TRBV4-2 and TRBJ1-5; D might be TRBD1 (5 bases). This CDR3 comprises 16 residues. The germline V gene encodes CDR1 LGHNA and CDR2 YNFKEQ. Deletions cut 0 bases from V and 6 bases from J, with 15 bases between. CDR3 residues: CASSQEENRIGQPQHF. CDR3 DNA: TGTGCCAGCAGCCAAGAAGAAAACAGGATCGGTCAGCCCCAGCATTTT.

The chain joins TRBV4-2 to TRBJ2-6; 8 positions match TRBD1. The CDR3 consists of 17 residues. CDR1 and CDR2 (germline): LGHNA, YNFKEQ. J lost 0 bases, V lost 6 bases, and 7 bases had no gene match. The CDR3 loop reads CASRTGATGSGANVLTF. Written as DNA, the CDR3 is TGTGCCAGCAGGACAGGGGCAACCGGCTCTGGGGCCAACGTCCTGACTTTC.

The chain combines TRBV11-3 with TRBJ1-1; tentatively, D is TRBD1 (5 bases). The V gene's germline CDR1 is SGHNT and CDR2 YENEEA. The CDR3 is 13 residues long. Trimming pared 4 bases from V and 6 bases from J, leaving 12 bases between. In DNA, the CDR3 is TGTGCCAGCAGCTCGATAACAGGCGCTGAAGCTTTCTTT. This codes for CASSSITGAEAFF.

This clone appeared once. The chain combines TRBV6-1 with TRBJ1-2; the D gene is possibly TRBD1 (5 bases). In germline, CDR1 is MNHNS, CDR2 SASEGT. This CDR3 is built from 13 residues. Between the trimmed V and J ends, which lost 6 bases and 4 bases, there was a span of 12 bases. In nucleotides, the CDR3 is TGTGCCAGCAGAAAGGGGCAGAGCTATGGCTACACCTTC. This gives the protein CASRKGQSYGYTF.

V usage is TRBV29-1 and J usage is TRBJ2-3; tentative D call: TRBD1 (5 bases). V was clipped by 4 bases and J by 2 bases, with 10 bases between them. This CDR3 is built from 13 residues. Germline CDR1 is SQVTM and CDR2 is ANQGSEA. The DNA for the CDR3 is TGCAGCGTTGTAGGGGTGAACACAGATACGCAGTATTTT. It yields the protein CSVVGVNTDTQYF.

This chain uses TRBV11-2 with TRBJ2-7, with TRBD2 as a possible D gene (5 bases). Germline V CDR1 and CDR2: SGHAT, FQNNGV. Trimming cost V 2 bases and J 6 bases, with 23 bases left between them. The CDR3 consists of 17 residues. This chain's CDR3 is CASSLQGPGERDCEQYF. Written as DNA, the CDR3 is TGTGCCAGCAGCTTACAAGGCCCCGGGGAGAGGGATTGCGAGCAGTACTTC.

The chain joins TRBV11-3 to TRBJ2-1; 8 nucleotides line up with TRBD2. Germline CDR1 and CDR2: SGHNT and YENEEA. CDR3 length: 12 amino acids. Germline trimming cut 6 bases from V and 8 bases from J; bases unmatched to any gene: 3. DNA for the CDR3: TGTGCCAGCAGTCCGGGGGGGGATGAGCAGTTCTTC. It specifies CASSPGGDEQFF.

The chain links TRBV28 to TRBJ1-1; D not certain. The CDR3 contains 15 residues. Germline V CDR1 and CDR2: MDHEN, SYDVKM. V dropped 6 bases and J dropped 2 bases, with 16 bases sitting between them. CDR3 loop: CASSPGGGVNTEAFF. CDR3 nucleotide sequence: TGTGCCAGCAGCCCGGGTGGAGGTGTTAACACTGAAGCTTTCTTT.

The chain recombines TRBV5-6 with TRBJ1-3; 7 positions match TRBD1. The CDR3 extends over 14 amino acids. The germline V gene encodes CDR1 SGHDT and CDR2 YYEEEE. V lost 9 bases and J lost 3; bases outside the gene matches: 9. In DNA, the CDR3 is TGTGCCACCACCCGGACAGGATTTGGAAACACCATATATTTT. Amino acids: CATTRTGFGNTIYF.

The rearrangement joins TRBV7-2 to TRBJ2-2; D is possibly TRBD1 (5 bases). V gave up 1 base and J gave up 6 bases, with 9 bases separating them. Germline V gives CDR1 SGHTA, CDR2 FQGNSA. CDR3 size: 14 residues. DNA for the CDR3: TGTGCCAGCAGCTTAGGGACGACAGCCGGGGAGCTGTTTTTT. Protein: CASSLGTTAGELFF. Full variable domain (missing parts from reference TRBV7-2 and TRBJ2-2): GAGVSQSPSNKVTEKGKDVELRCDPISGHTALYWYRQSLGQGLEFLIYFQGNSAPDKSGLPSDRFSAERTGGSVSTLTIQRTQQEDSAVYLCASSLGTTAGELFFGEGSRLTVL.

The gene calls are TRBV7-2 and TRBJ2-3; D is perhaps TRBD1 (5 bases). The CDR3 is 15 residues long. Germline loops: CDR1 SGHTA, CDR2 FQGNSA. The V end was cut by 2 bases, the J end by 2 bases, with 11 bases between. Here the CDR3 DNA reads TGTGCCAGCAGCTTACAGGGTCCCTTCACAGATACGCAGTATTTT. Encoded protein: CASSLQGPFTDTQYF. Full variable domain (remainder filled in from reference TRBV7-2 and TRBJ2-3): GAGVSQSPSNKVTEKGKDVELRCDPISGHTALYWYRQSLGQGLEFLIYFQGNSAPDKSGLPSDRFSAERTGGSVSTLTIQRTQQEDSAVYLCASSLQGPFTDTQYFGPGTRLTVL.

The chain links TRBV19 to TRBJ2-7; D is unresolved. The CDR3 sequence is 14 residues long. Germline V lookup: CDR1 LNHDA, CDR2 SQIVND (reference sequence). Trimming removed 6 bases at V and 0 bases at J, with 12 bases between. The CDR3, as DNA: TGTGCCAGTAGCGGTGAGGCTAGCTCCTACGAGCAGTACTTC. Translation: CASSGEASSYEQYF.

The chain joins TRBV7-2 to TRBJ1-1, with D unclear. This CDR3 contains 13 residues. Trimming took 6 bases from V and 7 from J, leaving 15 bases between them. Germline CDR1 is SGHTA and CDR2 is FQGNSA. CDR3 loop: CASSSAESLEAFF. DNA for the CDR3: TGTGCCAGCAGTTCGGCGGAATCCCTTGAAGCTTTCTTT.

The V and J genes are TRBV18 and TRBJ1-2; the match to TRBD1 covers 7 bases. CDR1 and CDR2 from the germline V gene are KGHSH and LQKENI. The CDR3 spans 17 residues. Unmatched junction bases numbered 15, after V lost 3 bases and J lost 5 bases. The CDR3 coding sequence is TGTGCCAGCTCACCTGTCTCGGGGACAGTACACGCTTATGGCTACACCTTC. It yields the protein CASSPVSGTVHAYGYTF.

The chain joins TRBV19 to TRBJ2-2; a possible D gene is TRBD1 (6 bases). This CDR3 region has 12 residues. With 10 bases removed from V and 6 bases from J, the gap between germline ends came to 12 bases. Germline loops: CDR1 LNHDA, CDR2 SQIVND (reference sequence). The CDR3 spells CATLRGAGELFF. The CDR3 DNA sequence: TGTGCCACCCTCAGGGGTGCCGGGGAGCTGTTTTTT.

This clone was detected only a few times. The chain is built from TRBV19 and TRBJ2-3; D not certain. CDR3 length: 15 amino acids. The germline V gene encodes CDR1 LNHDA and CDR2 SQIVND (reference sequence). V lost 9 bases, J lost 2 bases, and 18 bases lay in between. CDR3 residues: CASSSAPNPTDTQYF. The CDR3 DNA reads as TGTGCCAGCTCTTCCGCCCCTAACCCCACAGATACGCAGTATTTT.

CDR3: CASSIMGTGYSNQPQHF. The CDR3 DNA is TGTGCCAGTAGTATAATGGGGACAGGGTATAGCAATCAGCCCCAGCATTTT. The chain combines TRBV19 with TRBJ1-5; the match to TRBD1 covers 9 bases. This CDR3 comprises 17 residues. V lost 2 bases and J lost 0; bases outside the gene matches: 5. From germline, CDR1 is LNHDA and CDR2 SQIVND (reference sequence).

The chain has TRBV4-1 and TRBJ2-1; 12 bases match TRBD2. Losses at the gene ends were 1 base for V and 8 bases for J; bases not matched to a gene: 12. This CDR3 has 18 amino acids. Germline V gene lookup returns CDR1 MGHRA and CDR2 YSYEKL. The CDR3 protein is CASSQVWRASGGAHEQFF. CDR3 bases: TGCGCCAGCAGCCAAGTTTGGAGGGCTAGCGGGGGGGCGCATGAGCAGTTCTTC.

The J gene is TRBJ2-7, the V gene TRBV6-9; 7 bases match TRBD2. Germline CDR1 MNHGY, CDR2 SVAAGI. The V and J ends lost 6 bases and 3 bases, in that order; junction bases with no gene match: 5. The CDR3 totals 13 residues. The CDR3: CASSLRGGYEQYF. CDR3 nucleotide sequence: TGTGCCAGCAGCCTCCGCGGGGGCTACGAGCAGTACTTC.

The table lists this clone with a few counts. V usage is TRBV18 and J usage is TRBJ2-4, with TRBD2 matching over 9 bases. J was trimmed by 3 bases and V by 2 bases; bases with no gene match: 17. The V gene's germline CDR1 is KGHSH and CDR2 LQKENI. This CDR3 has 20 residues. The CDR3 DNA is TGTGCCAGCTCACCATTAGTTAGCGGGGGCCGCTTGGCTAGCAAAAACATTCAGTACTTC. It is translated as CASSPLVSGGRLASKNIQYF.

This clone was picked up one time. This chain connects TRBV7-2 to TRBJ1-1, with a weak D call TRBD1 (6 bases). The CDR3 spans 14 residues. Germline loops: CDR1 SGHTA, CDR2 FQGNSA. V was shortened by 10 bases and J by 1 base, with 16 bases between the two germline ends. For the CDR3, the DNA is TGTGCCACGGCTACGGGACACCAGAACACTGAAGCTTTCTTT. Translation gives CATATGHQNTEAFF.

This rearrangement joins TRBV25-1 to TRBJ2-2; D unclear. Trimming took 8 bases from V and 0 from J, leaving 10 bases between them. Germline-derived CDR1 and CDR2 are MGHDK and SYGVNS. This CDR3 contains 14 residues. The CDR3 loop reads CASSPQANTGELFF. The CDR3 DNA reads TGTGCCAGCTCCCCCCAGGCGAACACCGGGGAGCTGTTTTTT. Full variable domain (outside the CDR3, taken from reference TRBV25-1 and TRBJ2-2): EADIYQTPRYLVIGTGKKITLECSQTMGHDKMYWYQQDPGMELHLIHYSYGVNSTEKGDLSSESTVSRIRTEHFPLTLESARPSHTSQYLCASSPQANTGELFFGEGSRLTVL.

This rearrangement joins TRBV28 to TRBJ1-3; no definite D call. V lost 3 bases and J lost 0, with 12 bases in between. Germline V gene sequence: CDR1 MDHEN, CDR2 SYDVKM. CDR3 length: 16 residues. In DNA form, the CDR3 reads TGTGCCAGCAGTTTCTCTAGATCACTCTCTGGAAACACCATATATTTT. This gives the protein CASSFSRSLSGNTIYF. The entire variable domain, with the rest obtained from reference TRBV28 and TRBJ1-3, is as follows: DVKVTQSSRYLVKRTGEKVFLECVQDMDHENMFWYRQDPGLGLRLIYFSYDVKMKEKGDIPEGYSVSREKKERFSLILESASTNQTSMYLCASSFSRSLSGNTIYFGEGSWLTVV.

CDR3 protein: CASRRAGHKVYEQYF. CDR3 coding DNA: TGTGCCAGCAGGCGAGCGGGACATAAAGTCTACGAGCAGTACTTC. The V call is TRBV6-5, the J call TRBJ2-7, with D possibly matching TRBD2 (7 bases). The CDR3 has 15 residues. V lost 6 bases to trimming and J lost 3 bases, with 18 bases between them. Per germline, CDR1 MNHEY and CDR2 SVGAGI.